The TCR beta chain under discussion was sequenced for a study of CD8 T cells in ankylosing spondylitis. The study's findings and limits: Ankylosing spondylitis blood appeared to be characterized by a TCR beta motif of several highly homologous variants.

TCRdb used MiXCR to reprocess the 5' RACE reads, holding one entry per CDR3 protein. Of fewer than 400,000 distinct CDR3 sequences listed, 20% to 25% were seen once; the top ten hold about 16%. In this sample, this clonotype turned up many times. As yet, its antigen is unknown. Sequencing used blood, either unsorted or a sorted T cell fraction (not recorded which). The sequence was obtained from a male donor with ankylosing spondylitis.

DNA for the CDR3: TGCAGCGTGGCCTCCCTCGGGACTTCAAACCAGCAGTACTTC. It is translated as CSVASLGTSNQQYF. The chain carries TRBV29-1 and TRBJ2-7; perhaps TRBD2 as D (6 bases). From germline, CDR1 is SQVTM and CDR2 ANQGSEA. Deletions cut 6 bases from V and 8 bases from J, with 23 bases between. The CDR3 covers 14 residues.